These 17 T cell receptor beta chains share one sample of origin, sequenced in a study of T cell responses to AZD1222 COVID-19 vaccine. Generated by immunoSEQ multiplex PCR, the TCRdb table keeps only in-frame clones and is missing some. The sample comprises about 100,000 clones, approximately 90% of which are singletons, and approximately 4.8% rests with the top ten. Sequencing was performed on peripheral blood, taken 28 days after the second AZD1222 dose. The receptors stem from an adult who received the AZD1222 COVID-19 vaccine.

The rearrangement uses TRBV2 and TRBJ1-4, with D maybe TRBD1 (6 bases). V was pared by 4 bases and J by 7 bases, with 13 bases between. Germline V gives CDR1 SNHLY, CDR2 FYNNEI. The CDR3 has 14 residues. CDR3 sequence (DNA): TGTGCCAGCAGTGTAACAGGGTCCTTTGAAAAACTGTTTTTT. It yields the protein CASSVTGSFEKLFF.

V usage is TRBV6-2 or TRBV6-3 and J usage is TRBJ2-4; 9 bases align to TRBD2. This CDR3 has 14 amino acids. Trimming removed 3 bases from V and 8 bases from J; junction bases left unmatched: 5. The germline V gene encodes CDR1 MNHEY and CDR2 SVGEGT. The CDR3 loop reads CASSYGTSRYIQYF. The CDR3 DNA sequence: TGTGCCAGCAGTTATGGGACTAGCCGGTACATTCAGTACTTC.

The chain joins TRBV11-2 to TRBJ2-7; D call uncertain. CDR1 and CDR2 from the germline V gene are SGHAT and FQNNGV. V was trimmed by 5 bases and J by 3 bases, leaving 8 bases between them. This CDR3 has 12 residues. CDR3 coding DNA: TGTGCCAGCAGCCCAGATAGCTACGAGCAGTACTTC. Translated, it gives CASSPDSYEQYF.

The genes are TRBV6-4 and TRBJ2-2; D may be TRBD2 (6 bases). The germline V and J ends were trimmed by 0 bases and 3 bases, with 14 bases remaining between them. The germline CDR1 and CDR2 sequences are MRHNA and SNTAGT. CDR3 length: 17 amino acids. The CDR3: CASSDSGGVKDTGELFF. CDR3 nucleotides: TGTGCCAGCAGTGACTCCGGAGGGGTTAAGGACACCGGGGAGCTGTTTTTT.

J is TRBJ1-4 and V is TRBV7-9; TRBD1 matches at 9 bases. This CDR3 has 16 amino acids. Germline CDR1 and CDR2: SEHNR and FQNEAQ (reference sequence). With V trimmed by 5 bases and J by 7 bases, 11 bases remained unmatched. The CDR3 DNA follows: TGTGCCAGCAGCCCTATAGGGGGACAGGGAGGTGAAAAACTGTTTTTT. This codes for CASSPIGGQGGEKLFF.

The gene calls are TRBV6-5 and TRBJ1-6, with D unresolved. The CDR3 spans 13 residues. Trimming pared 2 bases from V and 9 bases from J, leaving 8 bases between. CDR1 is MNHEY, CDR2 SVGAGI, per germline. CDR3 nucleotide sequence: TGTGCCAGCAGTTACGGGAGAAGTTCACCCCTCCACTTT. Protein: CASSYGRSSPLHF.

The chain couples TRBV5-1 to TRBJ1-5, with 7 bases lining up with TRBD1. Germline V gene lookup returns CDR1 SGHRS and CDR2 YFSETQ. V lost 4 bases and J lost 1; bases outside the gene matches: 2. The CDR3 contains 14 residues. CDR3 protein: CASSPGQSNQPQHF. The DNA for the CDR3 is TGCGCCAGCAGCCCGGGACAGAGCAATCAGCCCCAGCATTTT.

The chain joins TRBV10-3 to TRBJ1-2; weak D call: TRBD1 (5 bases). The CDR3 totals 13 residues. Germline V lookup: CDR1 ENHRY, CDR2 SYGVKD. Trimming shortened V by 7 bases and J by 5 bases, and 14 bases separated the two germline ends. The CDR3 spells CAIKVGDAYGYTF. CDR3 DNA: TGTGCCATCAAGGTTGGGGACGCATATGGCTACACCTTC.

This sequence joins TRBV24-1 and TRBJ2-5; D is possibly TRBD1 (6 bases). Trimming left V 4 bases short and J 2 bases short, with 16 bases between. Germline assignment: CDR1 KGHDR and CDR2 SFDVKD. The CDR3 length is 16 residues. As DNA, the CDR3 is TGTGCCACCAGTGAAGGGGGTCGGGTTCGGCAAGAGACCCAGTACTTC. As protein: CATSEGGRVRQETQYF.

This chain connects TRBV9 to TRBJ1-5; TRBD1 agrees at 9 bases. CDR1 is SGDLS, CDR2 YYNGEE, per germline. The CDR3 sequence is 14 residues long. Trimming removed 3 bases from V and 6 bases from J; junction bases left unmatched: 4. The DNA of the CDR3 is TGTGCCAGCAGCGGAGGGACAGGGCTTCAGCCCCAGCATTTT. Its translation is CASSGGTGLQPQHF.

This clone was seen a handful of times. The chain recombines TRBV5-5 with TRBJ2-1, with D uncertain. The length of the CDR3 is 11 residues. V was cut by 2 bases and J by 9 bases, with 6 bases left in between. Looked up from germline, CDR1 is SGHKS and CDR2 is YYEKEE (reference sequence). CDR3 sequence (DNA): TGTGCCAGCAGCTTCGAAGCTGAGCAGTTCTTC. Its translation is CASSFEAEQFF.

The CDR3, as DNA: TGTGCCAGCAGCTTAGAGGGACGGGCTTTGGGTTACTATGGCTACACCTTC. This translates into CASSLEGRALGYYGYTF. The chain employs TRBV11-2 and TRBJ1-2, with D maybe TRBD1 (5 bases). The ends were cut back, 0 bases at V and 3 bases at J, with 17 bases in the middle. The CDR3 is 17 residues long. Germline V lookup: CDR1 SGHAT, CDR2 FQNNGV.

This rearrangement joins TRBV27 to TRBJ2-7; 7 bases map to TRBD1. The germline CDR1 and CDR2 sequences are MNHEY and SMNVEV (reference sequence). The CDR3 has 15 amino acids. V was clipped by 5 bases and J by 2 bases; unmatched bases: 9. Written as DNA, the CDR3 is TGTGCCAGCAGTAACACAGGGGCGCCGGCCTACGAGCAGTACTTC. Its protein product is CASSNTGAPAYEQYF.

This chain joins TRBV6-5 and TRBJ1-1; D possibly corresponds to TRBD1 (5 bases). The CDR3 covers 12 residues. Germline values: CDR1 MNHEY, CDR2 SVGAGI. Trimming took off 4 bases at V and 5 bases at J, with 8 bases between the two ends. Here the CDR3 reads CASSFQGTEAFF. CDR3 DNA sequence: TGTGCCAGCAGTTTCCAGGGAACTGAAGCTTTCTTT.

The V call is TRBV4-2, the J call TRBJ2-7; 8 bases match TRBD2. In germline, CDR1 is LGHNA, CDR2 YNFKEQ. The CDR3 is made up of 18 amino acids. The trim removed 2 bases at V and 0 bases at J, leaving 12 bases unmatched. The DNA for the CDR3 is TGTGCCAGCAGCCAAAATGACCCTCGTAGCGGGGTCTCCTACGAGCAGTACTTC. It translates to CASSQNDPRSGVSYEQYF.

The chain employs TRBV5-6 and TRBJ2-5; D perhaps matches TRBD2 (6 bases). The ends were cut back, 3 bases at V and 7 bases at J, with 13 bases in the middle. This CDR3 is built from 13 residues. CDR1 is SGHDT, CDR2 YYEEEE, per germline. In nucleotides, the CDR3 is TGTGCCAGCAGCTACGGGACTTTGCGGACCCAGTACTTC. Translation: CASSYGTLRTQYF.

The V gene is TRBV19, the J gene TRBJ1-1, with 9 bases lining up with TRBD1. The CDR3 has 16 amino acids. The V and J ends lost 1 base and 5 bases, in that order; junction bases with no gene match: 8. The germline CDR1 and CDR2 sequences are LNHDA and SQIVND (reference sequence). The CDR3 DNA sequence: TGTGCCAGTAGTATAGGACAGGGGGTTAAGTGGACTGAAGCTTTCTTT. Residues: CASSIGQGVKWTEAFF.